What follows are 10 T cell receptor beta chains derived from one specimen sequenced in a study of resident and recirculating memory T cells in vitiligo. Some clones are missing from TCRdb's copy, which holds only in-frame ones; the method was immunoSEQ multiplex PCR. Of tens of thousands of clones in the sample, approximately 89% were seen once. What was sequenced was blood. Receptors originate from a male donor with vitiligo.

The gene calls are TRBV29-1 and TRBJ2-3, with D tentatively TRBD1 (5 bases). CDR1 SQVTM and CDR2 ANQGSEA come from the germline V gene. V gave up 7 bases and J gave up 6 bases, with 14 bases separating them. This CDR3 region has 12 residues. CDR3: CSGGPSLDTQYF. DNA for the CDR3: TGCAGCGGGGGCCCGTCGTTGGATACGCAGTATTTT.

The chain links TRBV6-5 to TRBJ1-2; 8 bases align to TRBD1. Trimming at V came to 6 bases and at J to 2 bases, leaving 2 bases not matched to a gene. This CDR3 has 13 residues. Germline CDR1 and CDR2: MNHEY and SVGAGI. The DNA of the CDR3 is TGTGCCAGCAGGACAGGGGACAACTATGGCTACACCTTC. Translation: CASRTGDNYGYTF.

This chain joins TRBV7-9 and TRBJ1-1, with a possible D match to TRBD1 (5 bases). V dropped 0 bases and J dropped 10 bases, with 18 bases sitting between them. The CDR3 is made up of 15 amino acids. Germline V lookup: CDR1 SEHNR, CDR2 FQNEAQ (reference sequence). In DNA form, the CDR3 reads TGTGCCAGCAGCTTAGCTGGTCCGGGGGACTCGGCAGCTTTCTTT. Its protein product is CASSLAGPGDSAAFF.

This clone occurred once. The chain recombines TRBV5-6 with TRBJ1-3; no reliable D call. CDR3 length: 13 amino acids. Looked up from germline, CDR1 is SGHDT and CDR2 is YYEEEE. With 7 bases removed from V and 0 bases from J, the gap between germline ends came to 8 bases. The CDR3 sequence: CASGRYSGNTIYF. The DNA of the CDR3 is TGTGCCAGCGGGAGGTACTCTGGAAACACCATATATTTT.

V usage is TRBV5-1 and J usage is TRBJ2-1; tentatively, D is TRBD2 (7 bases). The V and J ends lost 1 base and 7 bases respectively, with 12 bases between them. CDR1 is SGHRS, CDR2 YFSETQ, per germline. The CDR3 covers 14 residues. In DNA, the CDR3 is TGCGCCAGCAGCTTGACGGGGGGCTTAAATGAGCAGTTCTTC. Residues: CASSLTGGLNEQFF.

Here the CDR3 DNA reads TGCGCCAGCAGCCAAGTAGGACAGGGGACCTCTGGAAACACCATATATTTT. The encoded protein is CASSQVGQGTSGNTIYF. This chain joins TRBV4-1 and TRBJ1-3; 9 positions match TRBD1. Germline values: CDR1 MGHRA, CDR2 YSYEKL. V was clipped by 1 base and J by 0 bases; unmatched bases: 4. This CDR3 spans 17 amino acids.

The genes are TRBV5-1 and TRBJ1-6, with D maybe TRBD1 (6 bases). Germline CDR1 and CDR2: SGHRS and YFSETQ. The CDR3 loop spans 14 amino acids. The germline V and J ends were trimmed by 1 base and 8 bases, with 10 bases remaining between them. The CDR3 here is CASSLQGTDSPLHF. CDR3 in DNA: TGCGCCAGCAGCTTGCAGGGGACGGATTCACCCCTCCACTTT.

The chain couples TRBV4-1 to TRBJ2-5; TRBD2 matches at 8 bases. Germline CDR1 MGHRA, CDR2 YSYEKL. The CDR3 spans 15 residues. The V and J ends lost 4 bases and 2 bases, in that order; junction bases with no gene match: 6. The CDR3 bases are TGCGCCAGCAGCCGAGCGGGGGCAAAACAAGAGACCCAGTACTTC. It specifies CASSRAGAKQETQYF.

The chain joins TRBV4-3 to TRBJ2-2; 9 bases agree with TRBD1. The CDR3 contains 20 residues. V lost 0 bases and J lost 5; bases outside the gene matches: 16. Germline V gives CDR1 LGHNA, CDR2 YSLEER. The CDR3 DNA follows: TGCGCCAGCAGCCAAGATTCGTTCGGACAGGGGAGGAGGAGAACCGGGGAGCTGTTTTTT. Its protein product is CASSQDSFGQGRRRTGELFF.

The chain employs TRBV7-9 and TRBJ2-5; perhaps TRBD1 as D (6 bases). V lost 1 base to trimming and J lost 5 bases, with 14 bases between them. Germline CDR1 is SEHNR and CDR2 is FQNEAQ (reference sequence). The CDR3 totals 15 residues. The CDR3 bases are TGTGCCAGCAGCTTAGAGGCAGGGGCGTCGGAGACCCAGTACTTC. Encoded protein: CASSLEAGASETQYF. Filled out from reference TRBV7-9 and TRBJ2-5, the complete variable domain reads DTGVSQNPRHKITKRGQNVTFRCDPISEHNRLYWYRQTLGQGPEFLTYFQNEAQLEKSRLLSDRFSAERPKGSFSTLEIQRTEQGDSAMYLCASSLEAGASETQYFGPGTRLLVL.